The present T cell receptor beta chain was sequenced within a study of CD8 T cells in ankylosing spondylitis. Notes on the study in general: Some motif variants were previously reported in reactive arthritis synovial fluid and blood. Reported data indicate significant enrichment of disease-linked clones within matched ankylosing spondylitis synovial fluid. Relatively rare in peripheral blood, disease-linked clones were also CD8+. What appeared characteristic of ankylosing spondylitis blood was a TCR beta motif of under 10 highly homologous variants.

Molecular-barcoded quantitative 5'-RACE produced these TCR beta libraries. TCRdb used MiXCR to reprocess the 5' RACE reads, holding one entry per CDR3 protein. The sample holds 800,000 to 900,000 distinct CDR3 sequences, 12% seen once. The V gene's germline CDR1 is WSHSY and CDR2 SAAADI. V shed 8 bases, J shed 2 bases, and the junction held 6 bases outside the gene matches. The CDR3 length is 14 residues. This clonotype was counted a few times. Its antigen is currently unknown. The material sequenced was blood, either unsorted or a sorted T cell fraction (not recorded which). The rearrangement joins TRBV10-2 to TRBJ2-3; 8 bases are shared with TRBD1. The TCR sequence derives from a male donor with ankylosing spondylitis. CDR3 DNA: TGCGCCAGCTCGGGCAGGGGGCCCACAGATACGCAGTATTTT. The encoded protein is CASSGRGPTDTQYF.